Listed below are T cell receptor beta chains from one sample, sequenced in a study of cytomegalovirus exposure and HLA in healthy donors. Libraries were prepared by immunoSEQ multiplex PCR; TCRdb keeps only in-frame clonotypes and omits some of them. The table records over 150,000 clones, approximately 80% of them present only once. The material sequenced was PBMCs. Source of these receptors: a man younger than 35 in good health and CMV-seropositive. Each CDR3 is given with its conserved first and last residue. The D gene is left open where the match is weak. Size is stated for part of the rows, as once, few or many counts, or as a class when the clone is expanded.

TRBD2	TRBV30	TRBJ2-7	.	CAWSVPGRAYEQYF	TGTGCCTGGAGTGTCCCCGGGAGGGCCTACGAGCAGTACTTC
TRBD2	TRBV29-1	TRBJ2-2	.	CSVGTSGVGAGELFF	TGCAGCGTTGGTACTAGCGGGGTGGGGGCCGGGGAGCTGTTTTTT
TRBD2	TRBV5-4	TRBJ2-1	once	CASRSGTSGRNEQFF	TGTGCCAGCAGGTCAGGGACTAGCGGGAGGAATGAGCAGTTCTTC
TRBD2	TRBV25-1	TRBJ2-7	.	CASTGGLADEQYF	TGTGCCAGCACCGGGGGACTAGCTGACGAGCAGTACTTC
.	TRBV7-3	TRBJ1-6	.	CASSQNRVGGSPLHF	TGTGCCAGCAGCCAAAACAGGGTAGGAGGATCACCCCTCCACTTT
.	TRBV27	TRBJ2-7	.	CASSRQGVGGYEQYF	TGTGCCAGCAGCCGCCAGGGCGTGGGCGGCTACGAGCAGTACTTC
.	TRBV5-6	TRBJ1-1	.	CASSFDRNTEAFF	TGTGCCAGCAGCTTCGACAGGAACACTGAAGCTTTCTTT
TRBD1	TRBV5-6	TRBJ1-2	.	CASSLGTGGGLAYGYTF	TGTGCCAGCAGCTTGGGGACAGGGGGTGGACTAGCCTATGGCTACACCTTC
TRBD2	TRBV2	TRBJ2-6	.	CASKPSGDTGANVLTF	TGTGCCAGCAAACCTAGCGGGGACACTGGGGCCAACGTCCTGACTTTC
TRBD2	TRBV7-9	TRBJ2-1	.	CASSLFGRFAYNEQFF	TGTGCCAGCAGCTTATTCGGGAGGTTCGCCTACAATGAGCAGTTCTTC
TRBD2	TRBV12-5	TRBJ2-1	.	CASGLGNLAVNEQFF	TGTGCTAGTGGTTTGGGGAACCTAGCGGTGAATGAGCAGTTCTTC
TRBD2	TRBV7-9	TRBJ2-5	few	CASSLGRLAGVETQYF	TGTGCCAGCAGCTTAGGACGGCTAGCGGGGGTGGAGACCCAGTACTTC
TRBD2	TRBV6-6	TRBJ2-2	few	CASTYSGGLAGELFF	TGTGCCAGCACCTACTCGGGGGGGTTGGCCGGGGAGCTGTTTTTT
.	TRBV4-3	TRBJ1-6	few	CASSQEGHANNSPLHF	TGCGCCAGCAGCCAAGAGGGACACGCGAATAATTCACCCCTCCACTTT
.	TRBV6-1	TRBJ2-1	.	CASTLSGSSYNEQFF	TGTGCCAGCACCCTAAGCGGAAGCTCCTACAATGAGCAGTTCTTC
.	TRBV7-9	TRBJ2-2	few	CASSLAGVDTGELFF	TGTGCCAGCAGCTTAGCGGGAGTAGACACCGGGGAGCTGTTTTTT
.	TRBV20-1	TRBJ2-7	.	CSAEGNYEQYF	TGCAGTGCCGAGGGTAATTACGAGCAGTACTTC